This TCR beta chain was observed in a study of OX40 agonist ivuxolimab in advanced cancers. The overall study: Every 2 weeks, patients received ivuxolimab intravenously, dosed at 0.01 to 10 mg/kg.

The method was immunoSEQ multiplex PCR; TCRdb's version includes in-frame clones alone and lacks a portion of them. The sample records some 70,000 clones, roughly nine tenths being singletons. V lost 6 bases and J 0 bases, leaving 9 bases between the germline ends. The CDR3 sequence is 14 residues long. Germline V gene data show CDR1 as MNHEY and CDR2 as SMNVEV (reference sequence). Any history of autoimmune disease or systemic immunosuppression disqualified patients. This specimen consisted of CD4+ or CD8+ T cells sorted from blood, obtained in a trial of the OX40 agonist ivuxolimab. This TCR was recovered from an adult with an advanced solid tumor such as melanoma, head and neck, liver or kidney cancer. V usage is TRBV27 and J usage is TRBJ2-4, with D perhaps matching TRBD1 (6 bases). Written as DNA, the CDR3 is TGTGCCAGCAGGGACAGTGTAGCCAAAAACATTCAGTACTTC. Its protein product is CASRDSVAKNIQYF.